This T cell receptor (beta chain) was documented in a study of T-cell memory formation after mild COVID-19. Study results and caveats: The SARS-CoV-2 specificity of second-wave clones reaching peak at day 37 remained unverified. A balance of CD4 and CD8 characterized clones contracting day 15 to 85, whereas later expanders leaned CD4+.

TCRdb fed the 5' RACE reads into MiXCR, producing one record per CDR3 protein. Of about 140,000 distinct CDR3 sequences listed, about 14% are singletons. This clonotype was observed a handful of times. What it binds is unknown. This CDR3 has 17 amino acids. V lost 2 bases and J lost 3; bases outside the gene matches: 12. Germline CDR1 reads MDHEN; CDR2 reads SYDVKM. The sequenced sample consisted of PBMCs or a T cell subset sorted from them (not recorded which). The TCR originated in an adult woman who had mild COVID-19 (a few samples of this study predate the infection). Cell type and time point are not known. V usage is TRBV28 and J usage is TRBJ2-7, with 8 bases fitting TRBD1. The CDR3 region is CASSLLGATGDYYEQYF. The CDR3 DNA is TGTGCCAGCAGTTTACTAGGGGCGACAGGGGATTACTACGAGCAGTACTTC.